This TCR beta chain appears in the sequencing data of a study of T cell repertoires in cytomegalovirus infection. Concerning this clonotype: Its antigen is not identified.

TCRdb ran MiXCR on the reads and lists one entry per CDR3 protein. The top ten hold approximately 13% of the sample, which has 350,000 to 400,000 distinct CDR3 sequences, roughly 34% seen once. Unmatched junction bases numbered 3, after V lost 7 bases and J lost 0 bases. The germline CDR1 and CDR2 sequences are MDHEN and SYDVKM. CDR3 length equals 13 residues. Sample: cultured PBMCs, taken from culture after CMV antigen stimulation. V usage is TRBV28 and J usage is TRBJ2-7; TRBD1 matches at 7 bases. This sequence was found in a human donor in good health (CMV status not recorded). Some clones in this sample may be carry-over from other donors' samples. The CDR3 region has the DNA TGTGCCAGCATGCCAGGGGGCTCCTACGAGCAGTACTTC. This gives the protein CASMPGGSYEQYF.